In its sample, the clone carrying this T cell receptor beta chain was seen many times. These data originate in a study of T cells after yellow fever vaccination. With V trimmed by 5 bases and J by 2 bases, 2 bases remained unmatched. From germline, CDR1 is SGHTA and CDR2 FQGNSA. The CDR3 consists of 13 residues. TCRdb analysed the 5' RACE reads with MiXCR anew, one entry per CDR3 protein. There are about 45,000 distinct CDR3 sequences in the sample; about 6.8% occur only once, and around 16% lies in the top ten. Material: CD8+ T cells not binding an NS4B(214-222) dextramer, sorted from PBMCs, obtained 45 days after the yellow fever booster vaccination. V is TRBV7-2 and J is TRBJ2-5, with 7 bases lining up with TRBD1. The receptor was isolated from a man aged 25 to 45 who received the YFV17D yellow fever vaccine. In nucleotides, the CDR3 is TGTGCCAGCAGCGGGGACAGTCAAGAGACCCAGTACTTC. Its protein product is CASSGDSQETQYF.